These T cell receptor beta chains were read from a single sample in a study of cytomegalovirus exposure and HLA in healthy donors. TCRdb's table, derived via immunoSEQ multiplex PCR, lists solely in-frame clones and lacks some. The repertoire holds about 140,000 clones, about 85% seen once, with 2.5% to 3.5% in the top ten. The sample comprised PBMCs. The receptors stem from a female donor in good health and CMV-seronegative. Both conserved end residues are part of each CDR3. Each record gives: D gene, J gene, clone size, V gene, CDR3 DNA, CDR3 protein. D genes are given only for firm matches. Part of the rows lack a size; the others show once, few, many or a class for expanded clones.

>.|TRBJ1-6|.|TRBV5-4
TGTGCCAGCAGCTCCGGGAGCTATAATTCACCCCTCCACTTT
CASSSGSYNSPLHF
>.|TRBJ1-2|.|TRBV28
TGTGCCAGCAGTTTAATGGGAGCTAACTATGGCTACACCTTC
CASSLMGANYGYTF
>.|TRBJ1-5|.|TRBV28
TGTGCCAGCAGTTCCGGAGGAAGCAATCAGCCCCAGCATTTT
CASSSGGSNQPQHF
>.|TRBJ1-3|.|TRBV7-9
TGTGCCAGCACCCTTTCGGGAAACACCATATATTTT
CASTLSGNTIYF
>.|TRBJ1-1|once|TRBV9
TGTGCCAGCAGCGCCTTTGTGGGGGGAGGCACTGAAGCTTTCTTT
CASSAFVGGGTEAFF
>.|TRBJ2-7|.|TRBV4-3
TGCGCCAGCAGCCAAGGGTCCGAGGGAGCTTACGAGCAGTACTTC
CASSQGSEGAYEQYF
>.|TRBJ2-3|.|TRBV5-6
TGTGCCAGCAGCACTCAGGACAGTGCCGGAGATACGCAGTATTTT
CASSTQDSAGDTQYF
>.|TRBJ2-3|.|TRBV12-5
TGTGCTAGTGGTTTGAACAGGCTCAGCACAGATACGCAGTATTTT
CASGLNRLSTDTQYF
>.|TRBJ1-2|.|TRBV7-2
TGTGCCAGCAGCTTAGAGGGTTGGACAAGTGGCTACACCTTC
CASSLEGWTSGYTF
>.|TRBJ1-1|.|TRBV10-1
TGCGCCAGTGGGGACCCCGGGGGAGCTTTCTTT
CASGDPGGAFF
>.|TRBJ2-5|.|TRBV14
TGTGCCAGCAGCCGGGGGGAAGAGACCCAGTACTTC
CASSRGEETQYF
>.|TRBJ1-2|.|TRBV7-3
TGTGCCAGCAGCTTACAGGGATCGGGCTATGGCTACACCTTC
CASSLQGSGYGYTF
>.|TRBJ2-3|.|TRBV7-9
TGTGCCAGCAGCCCGCAGTTTCATACGCAGTATTTT
CASSPQFHTQYF
>.|TRBJ2-7|few|TRBV10-1
TGCGCCAGCAGCGGAGCCGCCGACGAGCAGTACTTC
CASSGAADEQYF
>TRBD2|TRBJ2-1|.|TRBV7-2
TGTGCCAGCAGCCGCTTAGCGGGGGGGAGTCGCCGAATCAATGAGCAGTTCTTC
CASSRLAGGSRRINEQFF
>.|TRBJ2-2|.|TRBV30
TGTGCCTGGAGAGGGGTTATGAGGTTCGAGGAGCTGTTTTTT
CAWRGVMRFEELFF
>TRBD1|TRBJ1-5|.|TRBV19
TGTGCCAGTAGTATCGGACAGGGAGGTTTTGGATTGTGGCCCCAGCATTTT
CASSIGQGGFGLWPQHF
>.|TRBJ2-5|.|TRBV15
TGTGCCACCAGCAGAGATGGCCGGGACCAAGAGACCCAGTACTTC
CATSRDGRDQETQYF
>TRBD1|TRBJ1-1|.|TRBV4-1
TGCGCCAGCAGCCAAGGACAGGGGAGGGTTGAAGCTTTCTTT
CASSQGQGRVEAFF
>.|TRBJ1-1|.|TRBV5-1
TGCGCCAGCAGCTCTGGGCAGGGGAACACTGAAGCTTTCTTT
CASSSGQGNTEAFF
>.|TRBJ1-5|.|TRBV7-8
TGTGCCAGCAGCTTCGGCGGGAACAATCAGCCCCAGCATTTT
CASSFGGNNQPQHF
>.|TRBJ2-1|.|TRBV11-3
TGTGCCAGCAGCTTAGGGGTTGGGAGTCAGGTCTTC
CASSLGVGSQVF
>.|TRBJ2-2|once|TRBV12-5
TGTGCTAGTGCCTTATTCTCGACCGGGGAGCTGTTTTTT
CASALFSTGELFF
>.|TRBJ2-1|once|TRBV7-9
TGTGCCAGCATCCCCCTGGGGGCGGGTAGTCGAAATGAGCAGTTCTTC
CASIPLGAGSRNEQFF
>TRBD1|TRBJ2-7|.|TRBV18
TGTGCCAGCTCACCAGCAGGGGGCATTGGGTACGAGCAGTACTTC
CASSPAGGIGYEQYF
>.|TRBJ1-2|.|TRBV5-6
TGTGCCAGCAGCTTAAGGGGCTACCGGCCGGGCTACACCTTC
CASSLRGYRPGYTF
>TRBD1|TRBJ1-1|.|TRBV6-5
TGTGCCAGCGAATCACAGGGGATGAACACTGAAGCTTTCTTT
CASESQGMNTEAFF
>TRBD2|TRBJ2-1|.|TRBV5-1
TGCGCCAGCAGCTTTGGACTAGCGGCCCCAAACGCGTTCTTC
CASSFGLAAPNAFF
>TRBD1|TRBJ1-2|.|TRBV7-7
TGTGCTAGCAGCTTAGGGACAGCTAACTATGGCTACACCTTC
CASSLGTANYGYTF
>.|TRBJ2-7|.|TRBV5-4
TGTGCCAGCAGCTTGGGGCTCTACGAGCAGTACTTC
CASSLGLYEQYF
>TRBD2|TRBJ2-4|.|TRBV2
TGTGCCAGCGTGGGGGCTAGCGGGAGAAAGGCCAAAAACATTCAGTACTTC
CASVGASGRKAKNIQYF
>.|TRBJ2-1|once|TRBV2
TGTGCCAGCAGTGATCCGACAACCCAGAATGAGCAGTTCTTC
CASSDPTTQNEQFF
>.|TRBJ1-1|.|TRBV6-6
TGTGCCAGCACTAGGGCCCAGCGCCGGGGCACTGAAGCTTTCTTT
CASTRAQRRGTEAFF
>TRBD1|TRBJ1-1|.|TRBV30
TGTGCCTGGGACAGGGGCGCTAACACTGAAGCTTTCTTT
CAWDRGANTEAFF
>.|TRBJ2-7|.|TRBV10-1
TGCGCCAGCAGTGGTCAAGCGTCTGAGCAGTACTTC
CASSGQASEQYF
>TRBD2|TRBJ2-1|.|TRBV27
TGTGCCAGCAGTTTTTCTAGCGGGAGACCCGGGGATGAGCAGTTCTTC
CASSFSSGRPGDEQFF
>.|TRBJ1-2|.|TRBV4-3
TGCGCCAGCAGCCTCCTGGGGGCAGAGGGCTATGGCTACACCTTC
CASSLLGAEGYGYTF
>TRBD1|TRBJ1-3|few|TRBV4-3
TGCGCCAGCAGTACTGGACAGGAGGGAAACACCATATATTTT
CASSTGQEGNTIYF
>.|TRBJ2-1|once|TRBV9
TGTGCCAGCAGCGTAGATCGCAGGAAGGATGAGCAGTTCTTC
CASSVDRRKDEQFF
>.|TRBJ1-2|.|TRBV29-1
TGCAGCGTTGTGCGGGGTCCTGACTACACCTTC
CSVVRGPDYTF
>TRBD1|TRBJ1-5|.|TRBV19
TGTGCCAGTAGTAGCCCGACAGGGGTTAGCAATCAGCCCCAGCATTTT
CASSSPTGVSNQPQHF
>.|TRBJ2-3|.|TRBV9
TGTGCCAGCAGCGTAGTTGGTGGGCTCAGCACAGATACGCAGTATTTT
CASSVVGGLSTDTQYF
>.|TRBJ2-2|.|TRBV6-5
TGTGCCAGCCAATCTCTTGGCGGGATAACCGGGGAGCTGTTTTTT
CASQSLGGITGELFF
>TRBD2|TRBJ2-3|.|TRBV19
TGTGCCAGTAGTCCGAGGGGGCTAGCGGGGGAAGGGGATACGCAGTATTTT
CASSPRGLAGEGDTQYF
>TRBD1|TRBJ1-4|.|TRBV19
TGTGCCAGTAGTGTGACAGGGGGCTTTGAAAAACTGTTTTTT
CASSVTGGFEKLFF
>TRBD1|TRBJ1-2|.|TRBV5-1
TGCGCCAGCAGCGACGGGACAGGGGGCATCTATGGCTACACCTTC
CASSDGTGGIYGYTF
>.|TRBJ1-1|.|TRBV28
TGTGCCAGCAGTTTAGGGGCGAACACTGAAGCTTTCTTT
CASSLGANTEAFF
>.|TRBJ1-1|.|TRBV9
TGTGCCAGCAGCGTAGACAGGGACACTGAAGCTTTCTTT
CASSVDRDTEAFF
>.|TRBJ1-5|few|TRBV9
TGTGCCAGCAGCGGGACGACGGGGGGTCAGCCCCAGCATTTT
CASSGTTGGQPQHF